The rows below give T cell receptor beta chains drawn from one sample of a study of CD8+CD57+ T cells in acquired aplastic anemia. One entry per CDR3 protein results from TCRdb running MiXCR on the reads. The sample shows around 170,000 distinct CDR3 sequences, 60% to 70% of them seen only once. Sequences were obtained from sorted CD4+, CD8+, or CD8+CD57+ T cells (not recorded which) from PBMCs. These receptor sequences come from a human donor in good health. CDR3s include the opening cysteine and the closing phenylalanine or tryptophan. A D gene is named only where the DNA matches it firmly. A clone size is listed for some rows: how often the clone was seen (once, few, many), or a class if it is expanded.

>TRBJ2-1|.|.|TRBV19
TGTGCCAGTAGTATCCGAGACAGTGACAATGAGCAGTTCTTC
CASSIRDSDNEQFF
>TRBJ2-6|.|.|TRBV29-1
TGCAGCGTTGAAGAGGATGGGACATCCGGGGCCAACGTCCTGACTTTC
CSVEEDGTSGANVLTF
>TRBJ1-4|once|TRBD1|TRBV5-1
TGCGCCAGCAGCACAGACAGGGGGGTAGAAAAACTGTTTTTT
CASSTDRGVEKLFF
>TRBJ1-1|.|.|TRBV2
TGTGCCAGCAGCTTGGGAACAGGGAACACTGAAGCTTTCTTT
CASSLGTGNTEAFF
>TRBJ2-3|few|TRBD1|TRBV20-1
TGCAGTGCTAGCCCGAGGGGGCAGGCTCTGACAGATACGCAGTATTTT
CSASPRGQALTDTQYF
>TRBJ2-3|.|TRBD2|TRBV29-1
TGCAGCGTTGGAGGCGGGGGGAGCACAGATACGCAGTATTTT
CSVGGGGSTDTQYF
>TRBJ2-3|.|.|TRBV4-1
TGCGCCAGCAGCCAAGGAGTCAGAGGCCCAGATACGCATTATTTT
CASSQGVRGPDTHYF
>TRBJ2-2|.|.|TRBV7-9
TGTGCCAGCAGCGGGGGGATTTATCCCACCGGGGAGCTGTTTTTT
CASSGGIYPTGELFF
>TRBJ1-2|.|TRBD1|TRBV7-2
TGTGCCAGCATCCCGGACAGGGGGCGCCTCTATGGCTACACCTTC
CASIPDRGRLYGYTF
>TRBJ2-5|few|TRBD2|TRBV7-2
TGTGCCAGCAGCTCGAGCGGGACCCAAGAGACCCAGTACTTC
CASSSSGTQETQYF
>TRBJ1-1|.|TRBD1|TRBV10-3
TGTGCCATCAGTGCCGGGACAGGGAACAAGAACACTGAAGCTTTCTTT
CAISAGTGNKNTEAFF
>TRBJ1-2|.|.|TRBV19
TGTGCCAGTAGTCGGAGACAGTCCCCCTATGGCTACACCTTC
CASSRRQSPYGYTF
>TRBJ2-1|.|TRBD2|TRBV2
TGTGCCAGCCGATTCGGGACTAGTATTCTCAATGAGCGGCTCTTC
CASRFGTSILNERLF
>TRBJ1-2|.|TRBD1|TRBV9
TGTGCCAGCAGCGTACTCAATACCGGGACAGGAGGCTACACCTTC
CASSVLNTGTGGYTF